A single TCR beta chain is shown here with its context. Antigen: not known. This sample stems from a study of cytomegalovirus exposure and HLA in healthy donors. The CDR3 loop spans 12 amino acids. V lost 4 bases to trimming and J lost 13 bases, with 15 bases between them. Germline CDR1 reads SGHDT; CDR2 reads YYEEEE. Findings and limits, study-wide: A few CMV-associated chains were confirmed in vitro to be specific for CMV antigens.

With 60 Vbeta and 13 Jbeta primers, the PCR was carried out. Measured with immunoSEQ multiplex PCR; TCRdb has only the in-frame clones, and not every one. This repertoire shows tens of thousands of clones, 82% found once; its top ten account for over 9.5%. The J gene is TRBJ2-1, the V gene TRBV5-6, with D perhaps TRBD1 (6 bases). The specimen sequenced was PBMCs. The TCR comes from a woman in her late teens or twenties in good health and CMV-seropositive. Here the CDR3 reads CASSASGTYQFF. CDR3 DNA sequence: TGTGCCAGCAGCGCGTCCGGGACATACCAGTTCTTC.